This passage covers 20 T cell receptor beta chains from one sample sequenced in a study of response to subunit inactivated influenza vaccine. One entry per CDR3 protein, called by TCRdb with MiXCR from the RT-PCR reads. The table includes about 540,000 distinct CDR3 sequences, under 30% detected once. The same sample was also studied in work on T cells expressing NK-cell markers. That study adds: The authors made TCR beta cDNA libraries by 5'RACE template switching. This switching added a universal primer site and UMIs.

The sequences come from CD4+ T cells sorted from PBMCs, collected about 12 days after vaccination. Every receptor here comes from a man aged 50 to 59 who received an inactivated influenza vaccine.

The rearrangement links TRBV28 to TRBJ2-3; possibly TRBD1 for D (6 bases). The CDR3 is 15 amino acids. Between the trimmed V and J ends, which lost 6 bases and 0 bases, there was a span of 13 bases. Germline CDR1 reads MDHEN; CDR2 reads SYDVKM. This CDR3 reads CASSRGHLSTDTQYF. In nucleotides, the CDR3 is TGTGCCAGCAGCAGGGGACATCTGAGCACAGATACGCAGTATTTT.

The DNA for the CDR3 is TGCAGTGCTAGGGCCTCAGGGTTGGAGACCCAGTACTTC. Amino acid sequence: CSARASGLETQYF. V and J are TRBV20-1 and TRBJ2-5, with D perhaps TRBD1 (5 bases). V was pared by 3 bases and J by 5 bases, with 13 bases between. The CDR3 spans 13 residues. The germline V gene has CDR1 DFQATT and CDR2 SNEGSKA (reference sequence).

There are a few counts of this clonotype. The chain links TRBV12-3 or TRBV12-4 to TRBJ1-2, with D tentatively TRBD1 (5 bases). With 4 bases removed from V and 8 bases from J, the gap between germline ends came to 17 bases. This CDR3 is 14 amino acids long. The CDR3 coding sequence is TGTGCCAGCAGTTCTCAGGGTGAAGGAAACGGCTACACCTTC. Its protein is CASSSQGEGNGYTF.

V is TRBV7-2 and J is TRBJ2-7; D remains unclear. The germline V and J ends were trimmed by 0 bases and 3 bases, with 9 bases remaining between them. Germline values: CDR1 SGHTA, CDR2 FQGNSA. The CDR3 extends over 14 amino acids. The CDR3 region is CASSLALPNYEQYF. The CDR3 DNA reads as TGTGCCAGCAGCTTAGCGTTGCCTAACTACGAGCAGTACTTC.

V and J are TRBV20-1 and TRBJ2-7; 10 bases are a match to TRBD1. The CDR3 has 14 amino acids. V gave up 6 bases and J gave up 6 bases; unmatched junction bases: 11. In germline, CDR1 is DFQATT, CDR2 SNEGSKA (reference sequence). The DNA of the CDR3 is TGCAGTGCGGGACAGACAGGGGGCGGTTTCGAGCAGTACTTC. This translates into CSAGQTGGGFEQYF.

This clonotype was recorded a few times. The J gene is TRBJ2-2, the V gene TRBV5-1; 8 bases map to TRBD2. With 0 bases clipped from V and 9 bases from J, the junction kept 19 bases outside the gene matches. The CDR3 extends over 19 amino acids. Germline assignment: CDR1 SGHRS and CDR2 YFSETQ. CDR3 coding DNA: TGCGCCAGCAGCTTGGCTTTAAACACCGGGACTAGTATGTTCCGGGAGCTGTTTTTT. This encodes CASSLALNTGTSMFRELFF. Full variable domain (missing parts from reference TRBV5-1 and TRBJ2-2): KAGVTQTPRYLIKTRGQQVTLSCSPISGHRSVSWYQQTPGQGLQFLFEYFSETQRNKGNFPGRFSGRQFSNSRSEMNVSTLELGDSALYLCASSLALNTGTSMFRELFFGEGSRLTVL.

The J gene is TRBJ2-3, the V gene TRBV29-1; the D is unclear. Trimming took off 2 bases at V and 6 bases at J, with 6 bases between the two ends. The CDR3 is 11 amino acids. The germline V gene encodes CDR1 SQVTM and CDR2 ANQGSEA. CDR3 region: CSVEQRDTQYF. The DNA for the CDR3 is TGCAGCGTTGAACAGAGGGATACGCAGTATTTT.

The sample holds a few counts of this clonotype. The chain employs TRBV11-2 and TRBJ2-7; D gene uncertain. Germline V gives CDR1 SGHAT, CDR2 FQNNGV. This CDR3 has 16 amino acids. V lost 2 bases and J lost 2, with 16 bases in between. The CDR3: CASSLSRQIITYEQYF. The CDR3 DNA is TGTGCCAGCAGCTTATCGAGGCAAATAATAACCTACGAGCAGTACTTC. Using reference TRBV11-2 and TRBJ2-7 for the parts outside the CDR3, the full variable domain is EAGVAQSPRYKIIEKRQSVAFWCNPISGHATLYWYQQILGQGPKLLIQFQNNGVVDDSQLPKDRFSAERLKGVDSTLKIQPAKLEDSAVYLCASSLSRQIITYEQYFGPGTRLTVT.

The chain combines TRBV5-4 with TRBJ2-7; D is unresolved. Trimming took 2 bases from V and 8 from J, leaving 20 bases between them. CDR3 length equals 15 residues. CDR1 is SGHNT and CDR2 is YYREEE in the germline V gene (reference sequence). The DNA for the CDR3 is TGTGCCAGCAGCTTCCCCGGACGAACCCCTACGAAGCAGTACTTC. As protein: CASSFPGRTPTKQYF.

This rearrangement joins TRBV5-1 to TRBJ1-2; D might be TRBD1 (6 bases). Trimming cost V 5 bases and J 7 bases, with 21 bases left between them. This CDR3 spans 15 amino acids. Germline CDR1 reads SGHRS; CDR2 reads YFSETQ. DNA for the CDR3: TGCGCCAGCAGGGAGACAGGAGGCAGCGTCCGTGGCTACACCTTC. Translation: CASRETGGSVRGYTF.

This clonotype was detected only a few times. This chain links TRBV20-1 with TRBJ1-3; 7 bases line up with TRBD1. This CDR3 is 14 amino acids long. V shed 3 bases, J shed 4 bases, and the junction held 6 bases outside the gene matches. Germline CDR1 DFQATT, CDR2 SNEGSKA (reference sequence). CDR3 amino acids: CSASGRGVGNTIYF. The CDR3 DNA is TGCAGTGCTAGTGGCAGGGGGGTAGGAAACACCATATATTTT.

The CDR3 reads CASSLAGGIDTQYF. As DNA, the CDR3 is TGTGCCAGCAGCTTAGCAGGGGGAATAGATACGCAGTATTTT. The V gene is TRBV7-9, the J gene TRBJ2-3; possibly TRBD1 for D (6 bases). This CDR3 spans 14 amino acids. Trimming took off 0 bases at V and 5 bases at J, with 9 bases between the two ends. Per germline, CDR1 SEHNR and CDR2 FQNEAQ (reference sequence).

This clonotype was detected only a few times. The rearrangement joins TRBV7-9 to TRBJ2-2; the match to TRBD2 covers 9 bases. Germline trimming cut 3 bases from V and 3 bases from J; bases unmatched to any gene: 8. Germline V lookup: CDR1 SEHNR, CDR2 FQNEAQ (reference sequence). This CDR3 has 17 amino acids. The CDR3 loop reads CASSFSGGPTYTGELFF. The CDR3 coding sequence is TGTGCCAGCAGCTTCAGCGGGGGGCCGACTTACACCGGGGAGCTGTTTTTT.

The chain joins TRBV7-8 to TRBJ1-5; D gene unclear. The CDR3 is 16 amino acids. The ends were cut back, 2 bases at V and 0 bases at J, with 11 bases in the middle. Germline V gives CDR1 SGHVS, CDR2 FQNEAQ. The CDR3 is CASSLQTAASNQPQHF. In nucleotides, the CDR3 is TGTGCCAGCAGCTTACAGACCGCGGCTAGCAATCAGCCCCAGCATTTT.

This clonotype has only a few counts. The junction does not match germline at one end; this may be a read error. For the CDR3, the DNA is TGTGCCAGCAGCCAAGGAGGAGGGAACACTGAAGCTCTCTTT. Translation gives CASSQGGGNTEALF. V is TRBV7-9 and J is TRBJ1-1, with D unresolved. Germline CDR1 reads SEHNR; CDR2 reads FQNEAQ (reference sequence). The CDR3 is 14 residues long.

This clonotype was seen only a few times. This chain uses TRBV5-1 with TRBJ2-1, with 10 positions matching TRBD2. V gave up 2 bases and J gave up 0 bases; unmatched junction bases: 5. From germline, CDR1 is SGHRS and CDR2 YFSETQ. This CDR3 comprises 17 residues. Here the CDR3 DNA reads TGCGCCAGCAGCTTACAGAGCGGGAGGGGCTCCTACAATGAGCAGTTCTTC. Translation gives CASSLQSGRGSYNEQFF.

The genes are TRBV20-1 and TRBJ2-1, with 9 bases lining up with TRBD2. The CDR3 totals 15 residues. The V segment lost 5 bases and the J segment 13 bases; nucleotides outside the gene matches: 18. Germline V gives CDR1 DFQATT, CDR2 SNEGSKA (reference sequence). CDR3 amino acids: CSALRPGTSIGKQFF. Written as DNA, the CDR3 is TGCAGTGCTTTGAGACCCGGGACTAGCATCGGGAAACAGTTCTTC.

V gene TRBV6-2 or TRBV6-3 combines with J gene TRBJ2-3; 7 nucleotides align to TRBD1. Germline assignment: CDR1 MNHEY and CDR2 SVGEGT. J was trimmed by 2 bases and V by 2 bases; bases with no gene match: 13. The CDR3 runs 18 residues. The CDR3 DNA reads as TGTGCCAGCAGTTACAGTAAGAACAGGGGACCTCTCACAGATACGCAGTATTTT. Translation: CASSYSKNRGPLTDTQYF.

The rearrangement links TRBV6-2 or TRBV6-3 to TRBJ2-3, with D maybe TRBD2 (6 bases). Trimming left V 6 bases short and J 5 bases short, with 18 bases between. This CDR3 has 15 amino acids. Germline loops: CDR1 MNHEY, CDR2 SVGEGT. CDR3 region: CASSPSEGYGDTQYF. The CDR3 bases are TGTGCCAGCAGCCCTAGCGAGGGGTATGGAGATACGCAGTATTTT.

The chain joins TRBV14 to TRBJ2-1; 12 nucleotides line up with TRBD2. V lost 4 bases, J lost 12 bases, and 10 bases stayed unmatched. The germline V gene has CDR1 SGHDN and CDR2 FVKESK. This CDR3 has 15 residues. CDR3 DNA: TGTGCCAGCAGCCGTCTAGCGGGGGGGGCCTTTGGGCAGTTCTTC. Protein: CASSRLAGGAFGQFF.